The 8 T cell receptor beta chains presented below share a single source sample, sequenced in a study of response to subunit inactivated influenza vaccine. TCRdb ran MiXCR on the RT-PCR reads and lists one entry per CDR3 protein. Here the sample spans a few hundred thousand distinct CDR3 sequences, 13% to 15% being singletons. Material: PBMCs from blood, obtained approximately 12 days after vaccination. The receptors were gathered from a man in his fifties who received an inactivated influenza vaccine.

This clonotype showed up many times. The chain is built from TRBV7-2 and TRBJ1-2; possible D gene TRBD1, 6 bases. Germline V lookup: CDR1 SGHTA, CDR2 FQGNSA. This CDR3 is built from 16 residues. The ends were cut back, 1 base at V and 4 bases at J, with 16 bases in the middle. CDR3 sequence reads: CASSLEPGVSGYGYTF. CDR3 DNA sequence: TGTGCCAGCAGCTTAGAACCAGGGGTGAGCGGCTATGGCTACACCTTC.

This clonotype was observed at least ten times. The CDR3 region has the DNA TGTGCCAGCAGTCCTACCGGAGAGCAGTTCTTC. It encodes CASSPTGEQFF. The genes are TRBV12-3 or TRBV12-4 and TRBJ2-1; D uncertain. V was pared by 5 bases and J by 10 bases, with 9 bases between. The CDR3 totals 11 residues.

The V call is TRBV30, the J call TRBJ2-7, with 8 bases that match TRBD2. The CDR3 spans 13 residues. CDR1 and CDR2 from the germline V gene are GTSNPN and SVGIG (reference sequence). Germline trimming cut 5 bases from V and 4 bases from J; bases unmatched to any gene: 7. The CDR3 reads CAWQREGRYEQYF. CDR3 nucleotide sequence: TGTGCCTGGCAACGGGAGGGCCGATACGAGCAGTACTTC.

This rearrangement joins TRBV24-1 to TRBJ2-7; D is unresolved. The CDR3 totals 12 residues. Trimming cost V 5 bases and J 6 bases, with 10 bases left between them. Germline V gene data show CDR1 as KGHDR and CDR2 as SFDVKD. Here the CDR3 reads CATSVGSGEQYF. CDR3 DNA sequence: TGTGCCACCAGTGTAGGGTCGGGCGAGCAGTACTTC.

This clonotype was counted at least ten times. The CDR3 spells CASSLGQGARYGYTF. CDR3 sequence (DNA): TGTGCCAGCAGTTTGGGACAGGGGGCGCGCTATGGCTACACCTTC. The chain is built from TRBV12-3 or TRBV12-4 and TRBJ1-2; 12 bases fit TRBD1. J gave up 4 bases and V 3 bases, and 3 bases lay outside the gene matches. The CDR3 has 15 amino acids.

In nucleotides, the CDR3 is TGTGCCAGCTCACCTACCGGACAGAAAGAGACCCAGTACTTC. This encodes CASSPTGQKETQYF. The gene calls are TRBV18 and TRBJ2-5; tentatively, D is TRBD1 (6 bases). The CDR3 contains 14 residues. The V and J ends lost 3 bases and 3 bases respectively, with 11 bases between them. Germline CDR1 is KGHSH and CDR2 is LQKENI.

CDR3 residues: CASREVGQETQYF. The DNA of the CDR3 is TGTGCCAGCAGGGAGGTAGGACAAGAGACCCAGTACTTC. V usage is TRBV6-1 and J usage is TRBJ2-5, with D possibly being TRBD2 (5 bases). The CDR3 is 13 residues long. In germline, CDR1 is MNHNS, CDR2 SASEGT. V was trimmed by 6 bases and J by 2 bases, leaving 10 bases between them.

This chain connects TRBV12-3 or TRBV12-4 to TRBJ2-7; D call uncertain. Deletions cut 8 bases from V and 1 base from J, with 15 bases between. The CDR3 contains 14 residues. The CDR3 coding sequence is TGTGCCAGCCGAATAGGCGAGTTATCCTACGAGCAGTACTTC. This sequence encodes CASRIGELSYEQYF.